Included here is one T cell receptor (beta chain) sequence, with context. These data come from a study of blood T cell repertoires in COVID-19. Study-level information: Researchers got acute and convalescent COVID-19 samples from the United States, Italy and Spain.

The germline V gene encodes CDR1 LGHDT and CDR2 YNNKEL (reference sequence). This CDR3 is built from 16 residues. V shed 2 bases and J shed 1 base, with 12 bases lying between them. Some clones are missing from TCRdb's copy, which holds only in-frame ones; the method was immunoSEQ multiplex PCR. The sample shows some 300,000 clones, 70% to 90% of them seen only once. The rearrangement joins TRBV3-1 (or the pseudogene TRBV3-2) to TRBJ1-3; D is possibly TRBD1 (5 bases). Sequencing used peripheral blood. The TCR originated in a woman aged 50 to 60 with active or convalescent COVID-19. CDR3 protein: CASSQSWGGSGNTIYF. DNA for the CDR3: TGTGCCAGCAGCCAATCTTGGGGGGGTTCTGGAAACACCATATATTTT.